This TCR beta chain was found in a study of CD8+CD57+ T cells in acquired aplastic anemia. Overall study context: DNA from sorted CD4+ and CD8+ cells averaged around 3 ug.

Those patients picked for sequencing had displayed CD8+CD57+ cell expansion on flow cytometry. The study sampled blood from patients who had received no therapy. Study-level results: Controls did not differ significantly from patients in CD8+ Simpson's diversity.

Trimming left V 0 bases short and J 10 bases short, with 13 bases between. This CDR3 is 15 amino acids long. Germline V gene lookup returns CDR1 MNHEY and CDR2 SVGAGI. The study profiled TCR beta VDJ and CDR3 using genomic DNA as template. In TCRdb, the reads were re-called with MiXCR into one record per CDR3 protein. The table shows about 150,000 distinct CDR3 sequences, with about 50% occurring only once. Notes on this clonotype: Its cognate antigen is unknown.

This clonotype originated in a human donor with aplastic anemia. V and J are TRBV6-5 and TRBJ1-6; a weak D match, TRBD1 (6 bases). The sample consisted of sorted CD4+, CD8+, or CD8+CD57+ T cells (not recorded which) from PBMCs. Here the CDR3 reads CASSYSGGGRSPLHF. The CDR3 DNA reads as TGTGCCAGCAGTTACTCGGGTGGGGGCAGGTCACCCCTCCACTTT.